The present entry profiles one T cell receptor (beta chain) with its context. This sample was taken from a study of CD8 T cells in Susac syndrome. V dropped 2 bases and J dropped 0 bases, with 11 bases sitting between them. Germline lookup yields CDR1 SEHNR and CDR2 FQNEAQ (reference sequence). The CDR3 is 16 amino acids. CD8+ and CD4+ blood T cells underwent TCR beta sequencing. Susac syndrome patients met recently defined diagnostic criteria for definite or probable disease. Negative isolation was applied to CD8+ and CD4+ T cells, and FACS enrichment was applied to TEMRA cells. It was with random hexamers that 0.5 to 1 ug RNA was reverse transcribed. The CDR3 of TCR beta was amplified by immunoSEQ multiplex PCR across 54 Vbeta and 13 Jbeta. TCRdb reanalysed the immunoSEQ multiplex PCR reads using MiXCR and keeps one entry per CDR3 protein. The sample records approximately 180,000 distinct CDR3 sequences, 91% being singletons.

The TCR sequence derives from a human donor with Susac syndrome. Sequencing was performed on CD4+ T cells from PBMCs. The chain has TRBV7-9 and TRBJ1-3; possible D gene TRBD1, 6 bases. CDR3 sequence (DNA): TGTGCCAGCAGCTTAAGCGGGACAACCTCTGGAAACACCATATATTTT. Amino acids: CASSLSGTTSGNTIYF.